These 27 T cell receptor beta chains came from one sample sequenced in a study of beta chain features in type 1 diabetes. All of the isolated RNA was reverse transcribed, so expressed TCRB transcripts were sequenced. Produced via immunoSEQ multiplex PCR; TCRdb's table is partial and in-frame only. The sample has about 290,000 clones; approximately 8% are singletons. The sample comprised central memory CD4+ T cells from blood. Every receptor here comes from a woman younger than 30 in good health.

The table lists this clone with a few counts. The rearrangement links TRBV28 to TRBJ1-2; 10 nucleotides agree with TRBD1. The CDR3 spans 14 residues. The V gene end was trimmed by 5 bases and the J gene end by 4 bases; junction bases not matched to a gene: 4. The V gene's germline CDR1 is MDHEN and CDR2 SYDVKM. The CDR3 DNA reads TGTGCCAGCAGTCCGGGGGACAGGGGCTATGGCTACACCTTC. Residues: CASSPGDRGYGYTF.

This clone has a handful of counts. The rearrangement uses TRBV4-3 and TRBJ2-3; a weak D match, TRBD2 (6 bases). The CDR3 length is 16 residues. V gave up 1 base and J gave up 6 bases, with 17 bases separating them. Germline CDR1 and CDR2: LGHNA and YSLEER. The CDR3 spells CASSQASSGVPDTQYF. The CDR3 DNA sequence: TGCGCCAGCAGCCAAGCCTCCTCGGGAGTTCCGGATACGCAGTATTTT.

V is TRBV28 and J is TRBJ2-3; TRBD1 aligns across 9 bases. V gave up 8 bases and J gave up 4 bases; unmatched junction bases: 10. Germline V lookup: CDR1 MDHEN, CDR2 SYDVKM. The CDR3 loop spans 15 amino acids. CDR3 in DNA: TGTGCCAGCCGCCGGAGGGACAGGGTCTCAGATACGCAGTATTTT. Translation: CASRRRDRVSDTQYF.

The chain employs TRBV2 and TRBJ2-6, with no clear D. This CDR3 contains 13 residues. Trimming took 6 bases from V and 4 from J, leaving 7 bases between them. CDR1 is SNHLY, CDR2 FYNNEI, per germline. In DNA form, the CDR3 reads TGTGCCAGCAGATCTGCGGGGGCCAACGTCCTGACTTTC. It encodes CASRSAGANVLTF.

This clone has a count of ten or more. The chain combines TRBV5-1 with TRBJ2-3; TRBD2 aligns across 11 bases. CDR1 is SGHRS, CDR2 YFSETQ, per germline. The CDR3 extends over 17 amino acids. V gave up 2 bases and J gave up 4 bases; unmatched junction bases: 9. This chain's CDR3 is CASSLELAGAGADTQYF. The CDR3 coding sequence is TGCGCCAGCAGCTTAGAACTAGCGGGAGCCGGGGCAGATACGCAGTATTTT.

The rearrangement links TRBV2 to TRBJ2-7; D gene ambiguous. V lost 7 bases, J lost 6 bases, and 19 bases lay in between. The CDR3 is made up of 14 amino acids. The germline V gene encodes CDR1 SNHLY and CDR2 FYNNEI. The CDR3 coding sequence is TGTGCCAGCAAGAATAGGATTTTACTGAGCGAGCAGTACTTC. This encodes CASKNRILLSEQYF.

This clone was found a few times. The J gene is TRBJ2-2, the V gene TRBV7-6; 9 bases match TRBD1. V gave up 3 bases and J gave up 5 bases; unmatched junction bases: 4. The CDR3 runs 15 residues. The V gene's germline CDR1 is SGHVS and CDR2 FNYEAQ. CDR3 sequence: CASSLRTGATGELFF. The DNA of the CDR3 is TGTGCCAGCAGCTTGCGGACAGGGGCGACCGGGGAGCTGTTTTTT. The whole variable domain, remainder taken from reference TRBV7-6 and TRBJ2-2, is GAGVSQSPRYKVTKRGQDVALRCDPISGHVSLYWYRQALGQGPEFLTYFNYEAQQDKSGLPNDRFSAERPEGSISTLTIQRTEQRDSAMYRCASSLRTGATGELFFGEGSRLTVL.

The J gene is TRBJ2-3, the V gene TRBV6-1; unclear D gene. Looked up from germline, CDR1 is MNHNS and CDR2 is SASEGT. V lost 7 bases, J lost 8 bases, and 7 bases lay in between. The CDR3 is made up of 10 amino acids. The CDR3 here is CASTHRTQYF. CDR3 bases: TGTGCCAGCACCCACCGTACGCAGTATTTT.

This clone occurred a few times. The chain combines TRBV18 with TRBJ2-3; 9 bases fit TRBD1. CDR3 length: 15 amino acids. The V segment lost 6 bases and the J segment 3 bases; nucleotides outside the gene matches: 7. Germline V gene sequence: CDR1 KGHSH, CDR2 LQKENI. The DNA of the CDR3 is TGTGCCAGCTCCCCGATTGGACAGGGGACAGATACGCAGTATTTT. Translation gives CASSPIGQGTDTQYF.

A few counts support this clone. V and J are TRBV2 and TRBJ1-5; 8 nucleotides agree with TRBD1. Trimming took 4 bases from V and 5 from J; bases not matched to a gene: 4. The CDR3 runs to 14 residues. The germline V gene has CDR1 SNHLY and CDR2 FYNNEI. In nucleotides, the CDR3 is TGTGCCAGCAGTGGGGCAGGGGGCGATCAGCCCCAGCATTTT. It codes for CASSGAGGDQPQHF. The full variable domain, rest sourced from reference TRBV2 and TRBJ1-5, is EPEVTQTPSHQVTQMGQEVILRCVPISNHLYFYWYRQILGQKVEFLVSFYNNEISEKSEIFDDQFSVERPDGSNFTLKIRSTKLEDSAMYFCASSGAGGDQPQHFGDGTRLSIL.

The chain combines TRBV6-5 with TRBJ1-1, with no clear D. Germline CDR1 is MNHEY and CDR2 is SVGAGI. CDR3 length equals 13 residues. V lost 1 base and J 0 bases, leaving 3 bases between the germline ends. The CDR3 region is CASSYYMNTEAFF. In nucleotides, the CDR3 is TGTGCCAGCAGTTACTACATGAACACTGAAGCTTTCTTT.

This clone came up many times. In the same sample, other DNA sequences code for this CDR3. J is TRBJ2-2 and V is TRBV7-9; D gene uncertain. This CDR3 is 14 amino acids long. The germline V gene encodes CDR1 SEHNR and CDR2 FQNEAQ (reference sequence). V was shortened by 0 bases and J by 1 base, with 3 bases between the two germline ends. The CDR3 spells CASSLAGNTGELFF. The CDR3 DNA sequence: TGTGCCAGCAGCTTAGCGGGGAACACCGGGGAGCTGTTTTTT.

This clone was counted a few times. The chain recombines TRBV6-6 with TRBJ2-7; D uncertain. The CDR3 runs 11 residues. V shed 5 bases and J shed 5 bases, with 7 bases lying between them. In germline, CDR1 is MNHNY, CDR2 SVGAGI (reference sequence). This CDR3 reads CASSDTNEQYV. CDR3 nucleotides: TGTGCCAGCAGTGACACGAACGAGCAGTACGTC.

In this sample, this clone turned up a few times. The rearrangement uses TRBV7-2 and TRBJ1-2; 10 bases are shared with TRBD1. This CDR3 region has 15 residues. Germline values: CDR1 SGHTA, CDR2 FQGNSA. The V segment lost 2 bases and the J segment 4 bases; nucleotides outside the gene matches: 4. CDR3 sequence reads: CASSLRQGAAYGYTF. The CDR3 bases are TGTGCCAGCAGCTTACGACAGGGGGCGGCCTATGGCTACACCTTC.

The gene calls are TRBV7-9 and TRBJ1-1; D gene ambiguous. Trimming took 11 bases from V and 6 from J, leaving 10 bases between them. Germline V gene data show CDR1 as SEHNR and CDR2 as FQNEAQ (reference sequence). CDR3 length: 10 amino acids. The CDR3 here is CAAGNAEAFF. DNA of the CDR3: TGTGCCGCAGGAAACGCTGAAGCTTTCTTT. Drawing the rest from reference TRBV7-9 and TRBJ1-1, the complete variable domain is DTGVSQNPRHKITKRGQNVTFRCDPISEHNRLYWYRQTLGQGPEFLTYFQNEAQLEKSRLLSDRFSAERPKGSFSTLEIQRTEQGDSAMYLCAAGNAEAFFGQGTRLTVV.

This clone was detected only a few times. This chain links TRBV7-3 with TRBJ2-1, with D tentatively TRBD1 (5 bases). The CDR3 covers 13 residues. Trimming cost V 3 bases and J 8 bases, with 11 bases left between them. CDR1 is SGHTA, CDR2 FQGTGA, per germline. In DNA form, the CDR3 reads TGTGCCAGCAGCTTTAGGGGTGGCGATGAGCAGTTCTTC. Protein: CASSFRGGDEQFF.

This clone turned up a few times. The chain carries TRBV27 and TRBJ2-7; TRBD1 aligns across 8 bases. V lost 3 bases and J lost 2; bases outside the gene matches: 6. CDR3 length: 15 amino acids. Germline V gene data show CDR1 as MNHEY and CDR2 as SMNVEV (reference sequence). The CDR3 protein is CASSLGTGNTYEQYF. The CDR3 DNA follows: TGTGCCAGCAGTTTGGGGACAGGTAACACCTACGAGCAGTACTTC.

The CDR3, as DNA: TGTGCCAGCAGCACACATAGGGCCAACGTCCTGACTTTC. Amino acid sequence: CASSTHRANVLTF. The chain recombines TRBV27 with TRBJ2-6; D remains ambiguous. The germline V gene encodes CDR1 MNHEY and CDR2 SMNVEV (reference sequence). V was shortened by 6 bases and J by 5 bases, with 8 bases between the two germline ends. CDR3 length: 13 amino acids.

About this clone itself: The sample contains more than one DNA sequence encoding this CDR3. This chain links TRBV7-2 with TRBJ1-2; 7 bases map to TRBD1. Germline V gives CDR1 SGHTA, CDR2 FQGNSA. V lost 0 bases and J lost 5; bases outside the gene matches: 0. There are 13 residues in the CDR3. For the CDR3, the DNA is TGTGCCAGCAGCTTAGCGACAGGGTATGGCTACACCTTC. Amino acids: CASSLATGYGYTF. Looking up the rest from reference TRBV7-2 and TRBJ1-2 gives the full variable domain: GAGVSQSPSNKVTEKGKDVELRCDPISGHTALYWYRQSLGQGLEFLIYFQGNSAPDKSGLPSDRFSAERTGGSVSTLTIQRTQQEDSAVYLCASSLATGYGYTFGSGTRLTVV.

On this clone itself: Within the sample, other DNA sequences also encode this same CDR3. The rearrangement joins TRBV4-3 to TRBJ1-1, with D possibly being TRBD1 (6 bases). CDR1 and CDR2 from the germline V gene are LGHNA and YSLEER. The V end was cut by 0 bases, the J end by 3 bases, with 11 bases between. The CDR3 loop spans 15 amino acids. DNA of the CDR3: TGCGCCAGCAGCCAAGAGCCAGGGGATTACACTGAAGCTTTCTTT. It specifies CASSQEPGDYTEAFF.

This clone was counted only a few times. The rearrangement uses TRBV11-3 and TRBJ2-5, with TRBD2 matching 12 bases. V was pared by 1 base and J by 5 bases, with 5 bases of the junction left unmatched. The germline CDR1 and CDR2 sequences are SGHNT and YENEEA. This CDR3 is 16 amino acids long. DNA of the CDR3: TGTGCCAGCAGCTTAGGCCCGACTAGCGGGGGCGAGACCCAGTACTTC. It codes for CASSLGPTSGGETQYF.

This chain joins TRBV9 and TRBJ2-5; 7 bases match TRBD1. V lost 4 bases and J lost 4; bases outside the gene matches: 10. CDR3 length: 15 residues. Germline V CDR1 and CDR2: SGDLS, YYNGEE. The CDR3: CASSKMTGRRETQYF. The DNA of the CDR3 is TGTGCCAGCAGCAAGATGACAGGGCGCCGAGAGACCCAGTACTTC.

This chain links TRBV5-4 with TRBJ2-3, with a possible D match to TRBD1 (5 bases). The V and J ends lost 0 bases and 3 bases respectively, with 14 bases between them. The CDR3 length is 16 residues. CDR1 and CDR2 from the germline V gene are SGHNT and YYREEE (reference sequence). CDR3 bases: TGTGCCAGCAGCTTGGACGCCAGGGTGGCAACAGATACGCAGTATTTT. Its protein product is CASSLDARVATDTQYF.

The sample holds many counts of this clone. The chain combines TRBV28 with TRBJ1-5; D is unclear. CDR1 and CDR2 (germline): MDHEN, SYDVKM. The length of the CDR3 is 14 residues. V gave up 7 bases and J gave up 4 bases, with 14 bases separating them. The CDR3 coding sequence is TGTGCCAGCACCCGAAGGGCGCGAAATCAGCCCCAGCATTTT. It yields the protein CASTRRARNQPQHF.

This clone came up a few times. DNA for the CDR3: TGCGCCAGCAGCAAAGGGACAGGTAGGGGCCAGCCCCAGCATTTT. Translating gives CASSKGTGRGQPQHF. The chain uses TRBV5-1 and TRBJ1-5; 8 bases match TRBD1. The V gene's germline CDR1 is SGHRS and CDR2 YFSETQ. V shed 4 bases, J shed 7 bases, and the junction held 10 bases outside the gene matches. The CDR3 is made up of 15 amino acids.

The chain has TRBV29-1 and TRBJ1-2; no reliable D call. Trimming stripped 3 bases from V and 4 bases from J, with 6 bases between. The CDR3 consists of 11 residues. Germline CDR1 and CDR2: SQVTM and ANQGSEA. The CDR3 coding sequence is TGCAGCGTTGACGGCAGCTATGGCTACACCTTC. Protein: CSVDGSYGYTF.

J is TRBJ2-2 and V is TRBV7-3; D might be TRBD2 (6 bases). V was trimmed by 5 bases and J by 5 bases, leaving 9 bases between them. The CDR3 is 13 amino acids. CDR1 is SGHTA, CDR2 FQGTGA, per germline. The CDR3 spells CASSPAGTGELFF. The CDR3 nucleotides are TGTGCCAGCAGCCCTGCGGGGACCGGGGAGCTGTTTTTT.